This entry features one T cell receptor (beta chain) sequence. The target of this receptor is not known. No base quality information exists; no much larger clone differs at one position. The data belong to a study of blood T cells in healthy people across ages (dated by TCRdb to between 2015 and 2016). Study-wide context: Template switching captured roughly one uniquely barcoded TCR beta cDNA molecule per two T cells in model experiments. The study measured age-related changes in TCR beta repertoire diversity using deep sequencing normalized with unique cDNA molecular identifiers. The donors were divided into four age groups: young (average approximately 16 years), middle-aged (around 41), aged (about 62) and long-lived (roughly 88). Donors of different ages were randomly distributed across sequencing lanes to avoid experimental bias. Using the same blood draw, the study looked at two additional independent replicas of 1 million unique cDNA reads for two donors, one aged 18 to 30 and the other aged 80 or older.

Library preparation used 5' RACE. For sequencing, an Illumina HiSeq 2500 was employed. A second PCR of about 6 to 12 cycles was run with a J-beta primer mix and a sample-barcoded 5' primer. A unique molecular identifier was introduced onto each TCR beta cDNA molecule by a template-switch 5' adaptor carrying 12 random nucleotides. Each sample yielded at least 2.5 million CDR3-containing paired-end reads. All of the RNA was converted into first-strand cDNA using the Mint cDNA synthesis kit, with a TRBC-specific oligonucleotide serving as the primer. Following uracil-DNA glycosylase treatment, all cDNA underwent a first 18-cycle PCR with the universal primers M1SS and BC2_uni_R. Turning to the authors' computational methods: For normalization, 1 million high-quality reads were randomly selected from each sample, with every read carrying a distinct molecular identifier. Reads sharing molecular identifiers were discarded rather than binned into consensus sequences. MiTCR, set to a Q25 quality threshold and the strictest error-elimination algorithm, was used for CDR3 identification, clonotype clustering and error correction. A nonparametric unseen species model with Euler transformation was used to estimate lower-bound total TCR beta diversity. The raw public data were reprocessed by TCRdb itself: fastp quality trimming at Q25, MiXCR clonotype calling, in-frame beta chains only. All rows with the same CDR3 protein become a single entry with the most common DNA and genes. The V and J calls here are based on TCRdb, not the publication. In all, the sample holds some 1.5 million distinct CDR3 sequences, and 42% of those were seen once. Less than 5% of the sample comes from the top ten.

Overall study outcomes, separate from this receptor: A strong correlation was found between observed TCR beta diversity and the percentage of naive T cells measured by flow cytometry. As age increased, observed TCR beta diversity per million T cells dropped in a roughly linear way, and a significant reduction was already evident by age around 41. Estimates of total diversity from one million sequenced T cells were regarded as lower bounds and underestimates. Bulk unsorted PBMC profiling prevented conclusive comparison of naive and antigen-experienced compartments. The CMV infection status of donors was not known, potentially confounding age-related changes in expanded clonotypes. Compared with the aged group, more naive CD4+ T cells, fewer expanded clones and increased TCR diversity were shown by the long-lived group, suggesting age selection.

In the germline V gene (reference sequence), CDR1 corresponds to MNHEY and CDR2 to SMNVEV. V gives up 3 bases and J gives up 0 bases, and the segment between their germline ends measures 17 bases. The CDR3 has 17 amino acids, counting the end cysteine and phenylalanine. Only CDR3 DNA is held: 51 bases, read in frame from base 1. Systemically healthy Caucasian individuals from Russia, some 40 in total and aged about 6 to 95 years, were included as donors. Each donor gave ten milliliters of peripheral blood, collected into EDTA-treated Vacutainer tubes. PBMCs were isolated by Ficoll-Paque density-gradient centrifugation, with at least 7 million obtained per sample. Trizol reagent was used to extract total RNA from PBMCs, with at least 6 micrograms per sample. For every donor, flow cytometry on a PBMC aliquot measured the percentage of naive CD45RAhigh/CD27high T cells.

The V gene is TRBV27 and the J gene is TRBJ1-1; the D gene is perhaps TRBD1, from 6 matching bases. Sequencing input: blood. The clonotype was recovered from a woman between 18 and 30 years old in good health. The DNA sequence follows: TGTGCCAGCAGTTTGGGGGGGGCAGGGCCGATGAACACTGAAGCTTTCTTT. Its product reads: CASSLGGAGPMNTEAFF.